This entry features one T cell receptor (beta chain) sequence. What it binds is not known. The protocol was immunoSEQ multiplex PCR, while the TCRdb copy is restricted to in-frame clones and leaves out a portion. This sample has around 130,000 clones, with around 87% found just once. The data derive from a study of T cell responses to AZD1222 COVID-19 vaccine. Study-wide points: At study baseline, merely over 5 AZD1222 recipients were seropositive. Clonal diversity was possibly underestimated, and white British individuals and females predominated among donors.

Looked up from germline, CDR1 is LNHDA and CDR2 is SQIVND (reference sequence). Losses at the gene ends were 5 bases for V and 0 bases for J; bases not matched to a gene: 9. The CDR3 totals 16 residues. This receptor was identified in an adult in good health. The chain links TRBV19 to TRBJ2-7; 8 nucleotides line up with TRBD2. The sample consisted of peripheral blood, taken on day 0 of AZD1222 vaccination. In DNA form, the CDR3 reads TGTGCCAGTAGTCCCCAAGCGGGGGCGCTCTCCTACGAGCAGTACTTC. This sequence encodes CASSPQAGALSYEQYF.